This T cell receptor (beta chain) is from a study of cytomegalovirus exposure and HLA in healthy donors. Study in general: Early on, a data release was issued that held 80 million to 90 million unique TCRs from HLA-typed donors. Points from the study as a whole: 87-base-pair reads could not separate some V segments, including TRBV6-2 and TRBV6-3.

This clone was recorded a few times. Its specificity is unknown. V gave up 2 bases and J gave up 7 bases; unmatched junction bases: 7. Germline V gives CDR1 MDHEN, CDR2 SYDVKM. This CDR3 spans 15 amino acids. Researchers ran the PCR with 60 Vbeta and 13 Jbeta primers. Libraries were prepared by immunoSEQ multiplex PCR; TCRdb keeps only in-frame clonotypes and omits some of them. The table has roughly 110,000 clones, 73% seen once. The sequence was collected from a young man in good health and CMV-seronegative. The sample was PBMCs. V gene TRBV28 combines with J gene TRBJ1-4; 7 nucleotides line up with TRBD1. The CDR3 sequence is CASSLSRGLGEKLFF. CDR3 DNA sequence: TGTGCCAGCAGTTTAAGTAGGGGGCTTGGTGAAAAACTGTTTTTT.